This T cell receptor beta chain is from a study of blood T cell repertoires in COVID-19. At the level of the study: Researchers got acute and convalescent COVID-19 samples from the United States, Italy and Spain. Nucleic acid was either cDNA or gDNA, and it came from T cells, B-cell-depleted T cells, or PBMCs.

In the source study's methods: Estimates of nucleated cell counts were drawn from the amplification of reference gene primers. TCRdb's copy holds only in-frame clones and misses some; the assay was immunoSEQ multiplex PCR. Clonal size and the V and J genes are those of that table, whereas D and trimming came from the DNA. Of 95,000 to 150,000 clones listed, roughly 88% are singletons. Trimming cost V 4 bases and J 9 bases; bases outside gene matches: 8. This CDR3 region has 14 residues. Germline CDR1 and CDR2: PRHDT and FYEKMQ (reference sequence). V gene TRBV13 combines with J gene TRBJ2-5; TRBD2 agrees at 10 bases. The TCR sequence derives from a human donor in a cohort sampled during active COVID-19. The sequenced sample consisted of peripheral blood. The DNA of the CDR3 is TGTGCCAGCAGCTCCCTCGAGCGGGGGGGGGCCCAGTACTTC. Its translation: CASSSLERGGAQYF.